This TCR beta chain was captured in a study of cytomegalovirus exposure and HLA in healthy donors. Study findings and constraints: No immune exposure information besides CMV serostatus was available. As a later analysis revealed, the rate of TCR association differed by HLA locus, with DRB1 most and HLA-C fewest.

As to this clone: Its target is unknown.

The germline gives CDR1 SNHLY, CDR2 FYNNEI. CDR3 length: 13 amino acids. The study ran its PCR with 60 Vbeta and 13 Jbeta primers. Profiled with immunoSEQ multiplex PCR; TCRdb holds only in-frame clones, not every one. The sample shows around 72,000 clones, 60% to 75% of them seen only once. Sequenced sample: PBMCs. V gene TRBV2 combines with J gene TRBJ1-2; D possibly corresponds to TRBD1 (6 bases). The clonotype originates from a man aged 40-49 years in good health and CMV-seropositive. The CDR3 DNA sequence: TGTGCTACGAGCCCAAGACAGGTTGATGGCTACACCTTC. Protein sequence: CATSPRQVDGYTF.